This is a list of T cell receptor beta chains from one sample in a study of Graves' ophthalmopathy and Graves' hyperthyroidism. TCRdb re-called the multiplex PCR reads through MiXCR, storing one row per CDR3 protein. The top ten hold less than 4.5% of the sample, which has about 550,000 distinct CDR3 sequences, roughly 39% seen once. The source material was peripheral blood or thyroid tissue (not recorded which). The source is an adult man with Graves' hyperthyroidism. Each CDR3 is given with its conserved first and last residue. Each record gives: V gene, clone size, J gene, D gene, CDR3 DNA, CDR3 protein. D genes are given only for firm matches. The size entry is marked missing in some rows and otherwise reads once, few, many or a size class.

TRBV25-1	NA	TRBJ2-2	TRBD1	TGTGCCAGCAGGCGCCAGGGACAGGGGGCGCACGCCGGGGAGCTGTTTTTT	CASRRQGQGAHAGELFF
TRBV12-3/TRBV12-4	NA	TRBJ2-3	NA	TGTGCCAGCAGCTTCTTTCAGAGCACAGATACGCAGTATTTT	CASSFFQSTDTQYF
TRBV7-2	many	TRBJ2-2	NA	TGTGCCAGCAGCTTAATCGGGACTCCGAACACCGGGGAGCTGTTTTTT	CASSLIGTPNTGELFF
TRBV20-1	many	TRBJ2-2	TRBD1	TGCAGTGCTAGAGATGTGGACAGGGGACTTAACACCGGGGAGCTGTTTTTT	CSARDVDRGLNTGELFF
TRBV9	many	TRBJ2-3	NA	TGTGCCAGCAGCGTAGTGGGAGATACGCAGTATTTT	CASSVVGDTQYF
TRBV5-1	many	TRBJ1-2	NA	TGCGCCAGCAGCTTGGCAGAGGGTGGCTACACCTTC	CASSLAEGGYTF
TRBV10-3	NA	TRBJ1-3	NA	TGTGCCAGCGCAAGGACTGTCGGAAACACCATATATTTT	CASARTVGNTIYF
TRBV6-1	few	TRBJ2-2	TRBD2	TGTGCCAGCAGTACGGGAGGGCCCGGAACCGGGGAGCTGTTTTTT	CASSTGGPGTGELFF
TRBV6-5	many	TRBJ2-5	TRBD2	TGTGCCAGCAGTTATTGGGCTAGCGGGAGTTCAGAGACCCAGTACTTC	CASSYWASGSSETQYF
TRBV7-2	many	TRBJ2-7	NA	TGTGCCAGCAGCCCAGATTTTTACGAGCAGTACTTC	CASSPDFYEQYF
TRBV2	NA	TRBJ1-1	NA	TGTGCCAGCAGTGGAAGAAGGACAGCGAACACTGAAGCTTTCTTT	CASSGRRTANTEAFF
TRBV5-8	NA	TRBJ1-1	NA	TGTGCCAGCCTCCCGATGGGCTCCGCTGAAGCTTTCTTT	CASLPMGSAEAFF
TRBV2	many	TRBJ2-2	TRBD1	TGTGCCAGCAGTGCCCCCAGGGGGCCTAACACCGGGGAGCTGTTTTTT	CASSAPRGPNTGELFF
TRBV18	few	TRBJ2-5	TRBD2	TGTGCCAGCTCCCCCGGGACTAGCGGCAAGACCCAGTACTTC	CASSPGTSGKTQYF
TRBV7-2	NA	TRBJ2-2	NA	TGTGCCAGCAGCTTAGCGTCAGGGGCTAGCGGTAACACCGGGGAGCTGTTTTTT	CASSLASGASGNTGELFF
TRBV2	NA	TRBJ2-2	NA	NA	CASVGNEQYFGPGGELFF
TRBV10-3	many	TRBJ1-1	NA	TGTGCCATCAGTGAGTCAAGGGGCAGAAGTGACACTGAAGCTTTCTTT	CAISESRGRSDTEAFF